This TCR beta chain comes out of a study of human T cells and chemical hapten exposure. Trimming stripped 4 bases from V and 2 bases from J, with 11 bases between. The CDR3 covers 14 residues. The time point denotes: patch test 1, 2 weeks after DPC sensitization. Treatment: therapeutic diphenylcyclopropenone sensitization with weekly scalp DPC. TCRdb fed the RACE reads into MiXCR, producing one record per CDR3 protein. The table lists under 450,000 distinct CDR3 sequences, nearly 5% of them singletons. Material: whole blood, obtained in connection with sensitization to the hapten diphenylcyclopropenone (DPC). V and J are TRBV23-1 and TRBJ2-5; a possible D gene is TRBD1 (5 bases). TRBV23-1 is filed as an ORF, its function uncertain. The sequence was obtained from a woman aged 45-59 years with alopecia areata. Some clones in this sample may be carry-over from other donors' samples. CDR3 amino acids: CASSPDNIQETQYF. In nucleotides, the CDR3 is TGCGCCAGCAGTCCGGACAACATACAAGAGACCCAGTACTTC.